This TCR beta chain emerged from a study of blood T cell repertoires in COVID-19. CDR3 length equals 16 residues. V was pared by 1 base and J by 4 bases, with 6 bases of the junction left unmatched. Germline CDR1 reads LGHDT; CDR2 reads YNNKEL (reference sequence). Using immunoSEQ multiplex PCR, the repertoire was profiled, and TCRdb retains in-frame clones only, with some absent. The repertoire holds 25,000 or so clones, with over 75% as singletons. Sequencing input: peripheral blood. The chain carries TRBV3-1 (or the pseudogene TRBV3-2) and TRBJ2-1, with 8 positions matching TRBD1. This sequence was found in a man in his sixties or seventies in a cohort sampled during active COVID-19. The DNA for the CDR3 is TGTGCCAGCAGCCAAGGTTACAGGGGGTTGTACAATGAGCAGTTCTTC. It is translated as CASSQGYRGLYNEQFF.